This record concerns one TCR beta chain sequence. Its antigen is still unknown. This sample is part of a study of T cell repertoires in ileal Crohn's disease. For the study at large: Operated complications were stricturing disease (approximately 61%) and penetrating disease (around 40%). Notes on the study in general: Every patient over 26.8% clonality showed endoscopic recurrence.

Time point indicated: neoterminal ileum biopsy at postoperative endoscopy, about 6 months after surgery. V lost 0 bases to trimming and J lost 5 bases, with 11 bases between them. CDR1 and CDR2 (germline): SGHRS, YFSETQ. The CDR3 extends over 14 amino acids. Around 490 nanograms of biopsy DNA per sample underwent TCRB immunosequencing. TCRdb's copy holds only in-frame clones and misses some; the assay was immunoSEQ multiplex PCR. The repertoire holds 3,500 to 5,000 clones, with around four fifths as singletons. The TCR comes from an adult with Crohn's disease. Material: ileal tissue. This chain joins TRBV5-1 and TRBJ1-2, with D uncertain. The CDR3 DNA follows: TGCGCCAGCAGCTTGGATCCCGCGAGATATGGCTACACCTTC. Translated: CASSLDPARYGYTF.